This section outlines one T cell receptor beta chain sequence together with its context. This receptor's antigen is unknown. Qualities for individual bases were not recorded, and no much larger clone is one base off. Collaborating institutions collected whole blood in K2EDTA tubes following their own protocols. For TCRbeta analysis, collaborators shipped samples in one of three forms: frozen whole blood, isolated PBMCs, or DNA extracted from either of those sample types. TCRbeta CDR3 regions were amplified from genomic DNA using the immunoSEQ Assay, a bias-controlled multiplex PCR. The paper's processing steps were these. The number of nucleated cells in each sample was estimated from the amplification of reference gene primers within the assay. To quantify the absolute abundance of each unique TCRbeta CDR3 rearrangement, sequence reads were collapsed and filtered. For each sample, productive Simpson clonality was calculated as the square root of Simpson's diversity index across productive rearrangements. TCRdb's version of the immuneACCESS table is confined to in-frame rearrangements and falls short of the full clone set. An unresolved V gene accounts for under half of the shortfall where checked; the remainder is of unknown origin. V and J calls and clone size are given by that table; D and trimming were obtained from the DNA. For this sample the table gives some 380,000 clones, of which around 87% were detected only once. In total, the top ten clones hold about 6.5% of the sample.

These data originate in a study of blood T cell repertoires in COVID-19 (dated by TCRdb to 2020 to 2022). The study in broad terms: The collaborator samples originated in the United States, Italy and Spain and spanned the acute and convalescent phases of COVID-19. The material from the prospective study consisted of cDNA or gDNA derived from T cells, B-cell-depleted T cells, or PBMCs. The dataset comprised deeply sampled blood TCRbeta repertoires from subjects exposed to, actively infected with, or recovered from COVID-19. A freely available public database, intended as a resource for researchers studying the immune response to SARS-CoV-2, is where the repertoires were released. The samples were drawn from the first 160 participants of the ongoing ImmuneRACE study and from roughly 1,300 subjects provided by 6 global collaborators. A de-identified subject ID, COVID-19 status, age in years and sex were almost always included in the sample metadata. Where available, HLA class I and class II types were obtained from metadata supplied by the sample provider rather than from assay-based typing.

Broad study findings and their caveats: How much clinical and demographic metadata was included differed by source and by participant, and the metadata was provided uncurated.

The V end gives up 7 bases and the J end 5 bases, leaving 11 bases in the junction not matched to a gene. The germline V gene (reference sequence) yields LNHDA for CDR1 and SQIVND for CDR2. The CDR3 spans 14 residues, from the cysteine through the phenylalanine. Kept here is only the CDR3 DNA, which spans 42 bases and is read in frame from base 1. The clonotype comes from a man between 18 and 35 years old with active or convalescent COVID-19. Sequenced: peripheral blood. This chain joins TRBV19 to TRBJ2-7; TRBD2 agrees with 7 junctional bases. The DNA sequence reads TGTGCCAGTAATACGAGGGCAGGGAGGGACGAGCAGTACTTC. It translates to CASNTRAGRDEQYF.